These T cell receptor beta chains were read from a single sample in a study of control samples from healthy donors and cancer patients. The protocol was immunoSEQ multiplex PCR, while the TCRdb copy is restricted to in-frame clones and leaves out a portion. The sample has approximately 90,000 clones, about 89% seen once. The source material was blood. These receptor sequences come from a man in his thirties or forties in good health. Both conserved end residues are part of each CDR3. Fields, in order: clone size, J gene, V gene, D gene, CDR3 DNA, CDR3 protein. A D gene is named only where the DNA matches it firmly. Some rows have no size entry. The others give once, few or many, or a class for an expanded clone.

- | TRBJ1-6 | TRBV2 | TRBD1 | TGTGCCAGCAGTGGGGCAGGGGGCGTAAATTCACCCCTCCACTTT | CASSGAGGVNSPLHF
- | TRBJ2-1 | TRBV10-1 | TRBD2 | TGCGCCAGCAGTGAGTCGCGTTCTAGCGGTGGTAATGAGCAGTTCTTC | CASSESRSSGGNEQFF
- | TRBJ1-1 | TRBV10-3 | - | TGTGCCATCAGTGAGTCCTTCCCGGGGGAGGGAATGAACACTGAAGCTTTCTTT | CAISESFPGEGMNTEAFF
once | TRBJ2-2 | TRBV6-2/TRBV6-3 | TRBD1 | TGTGCCAGCAGCCGCCGGGACAGGGCCATCGGGGAGCTGTTTTTT | CASSRRDRAIGELFF
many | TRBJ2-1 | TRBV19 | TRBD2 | TGTGCCAGTAGTATAGAGGGAAGCGGGGTGGGCTATGAGCAGTTCTTC | CASSIEGSGVGYEQFF
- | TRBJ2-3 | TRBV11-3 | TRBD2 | TGTGCCAGCAGCTTAGGGGTAACTAGCGGAGTCACAGATACGCAGTATTTT | CASSLGVTSGVTDTQYF
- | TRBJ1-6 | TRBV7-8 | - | TGTGCCAGCAGCTTAGTTCAGCCCTCCTATAATTCACCCCTCCACTTT | CASSLVQPSYNSPLHF
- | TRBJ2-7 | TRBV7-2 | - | TGTGCCAGCAGCTTAGAGGTACGGGCGCAGTACTTC | CASSLEVRAQYF
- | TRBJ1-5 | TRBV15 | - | TGTGCCACCAGCAGAGTGGATGTGGAGCCCCAGCATTTT | CATSRVDVEPQHF
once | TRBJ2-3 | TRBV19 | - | TGTGCCAGTAGTATACGAACGGATAGCACAGATACGCAGTATTTT | CASSIRTDSTDTQYF
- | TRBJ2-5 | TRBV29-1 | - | TGCAGCGTTGCAGGGGATTGGGGAGAGACCCAGTACTTC | CSVAGDWGETQYF
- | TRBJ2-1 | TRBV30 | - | TGTGCCTGGAGTGCGGGGACAACATCCTACAATGAGCAGTTCTTC | CAWSAGTTSYNEQFF
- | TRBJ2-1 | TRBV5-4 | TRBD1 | TGTGCCAGCAGCTTGGGGGACAGTTACAATGAGCAGTTCTTC | CASSLGDSYNEQFF
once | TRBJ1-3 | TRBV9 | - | TGTGCCAGCAGCGTAGCTGTCCAGGGGAAAGGAAACACCATATATTTT | CASSVAVQGKGNTIYF
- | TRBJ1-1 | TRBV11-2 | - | TGTGCCAGCAGCTCGGGCAGGGGCAGGACTGAAGCTTTCTTT | CASSSGRGRTEAFF
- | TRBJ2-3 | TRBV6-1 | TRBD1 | TGTGCCAGCAGTGCCTCGCAGGGGGCAGGGGCAGATACGCAGTATTTT | CASSASQGAGADTQYF
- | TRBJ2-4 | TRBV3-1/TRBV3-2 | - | TGTGCCAGCAGCCAAGTACCGGGGGCGGCCAAAAACATTCAGTACTTC | CASSQVPGAAKNIQYF
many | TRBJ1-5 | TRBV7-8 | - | TGTGCCAGCAGCTTAGAGTTGGGGGGTCAGCCCCAGCATTTT | CASSLELGGQPQHF
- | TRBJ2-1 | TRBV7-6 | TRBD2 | TGTGCCAGCAGCTTATCGGCTAGCGGGGGTAATGAGCAGTTCTTC | CASSLSASGGNEQFF
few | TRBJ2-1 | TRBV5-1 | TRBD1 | TGCGCCAGCAGCCTCCTAGGGACAGGTATCTCTCCCTCCTACAATGAGCAGTTCTTC | CASSLLGTGISPSYNEQFF
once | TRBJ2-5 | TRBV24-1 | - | TGTGCCACCAGTGATGGACACCAAGAGACCCAGTACTTC | CATSDGHQETQYF
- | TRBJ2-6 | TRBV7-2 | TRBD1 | TGTGCCAGCAGCATTTCCGGGACAGGGGCCTCTGGGGCCAACGTCCTGACTTTC | CASSISGTGASGANVLTF
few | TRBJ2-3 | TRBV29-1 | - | TGCAGCGTGAAAAGGGGGGGAAAAACAGATACGCAGTATTTT | CSVKRGGKTDTQYF
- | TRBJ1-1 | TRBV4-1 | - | TGCGCCAGCAGCCAAACAGCCATGAACACTGAAGCTTTCTTT | CASSQTAMNTEAFF
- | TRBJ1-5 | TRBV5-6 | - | TGTGCCAGCAGCCCCGCCTTTGGGGGGACTAATCAGCCCCAGCATTTT | CASSPAFGGTNQPQHF
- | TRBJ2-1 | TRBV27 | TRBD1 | TGTGCCAGCAGTTTTCAGGGGGTCACGGGTGAGCAGTTCTTC | CASSFQGVTGEQFF
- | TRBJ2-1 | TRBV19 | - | TGTGCCAGTAGTATTCCCCGACAGTCGAGCTCCTACAATGAGCAGTTCTTC | CASSIPRQSSSYNEQFF
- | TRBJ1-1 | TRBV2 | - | TGTGCCAGCAATGCGATGCCGAACACTGAAGCTTTCTTT | CASNAMPNTEAFF
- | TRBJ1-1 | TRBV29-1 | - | TGCAGCGTATGGGGAGACGTTGACACTGAAGCTTTCTTT | CSVWGDVDTEAFF
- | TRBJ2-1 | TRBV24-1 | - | TGTGCCACCAGTGACCACCTAGGGGGTCCCTACAATGAGCAGTTCTTC | CATSDHLGGPYNEQFF
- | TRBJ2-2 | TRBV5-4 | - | TGTGCCAGCAGCCAGGGAGTGGGGGCGAGGACCGGGGAGCTGTTTTTT | CASSQGVGARTGELFF
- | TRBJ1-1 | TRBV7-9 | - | TGTGCCAGCAGCTTAGGGGACGGGATGAACACTGAAGCTTTCTTT | CASSLGDGMNTEAFF
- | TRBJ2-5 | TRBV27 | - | TGTGCCAGCGGCTCCTGGGAAGAGACCCAGTACTTC | CASGSWEETQYF
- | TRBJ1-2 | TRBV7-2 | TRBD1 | TGTGCCAGCAGCCCGACAGGGGAGGGGGGCTACACCTTC | CASSPTGEGGYTF
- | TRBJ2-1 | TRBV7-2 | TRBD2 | TGTGCCAGCAGCTTAGACGGGGGGGTCTACAATGAGCAGTTCTTC | CASSLDGGVYNEQFF
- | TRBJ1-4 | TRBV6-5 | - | TGTGCCAGCAGTTACGGGACGATTGAAAAACTGTTTTTT | CASSYGTIEKLFF
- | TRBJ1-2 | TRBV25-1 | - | TGTGCCAGCAGTGAAGCCACCCCCTATGGCTACACCTTC | CASSEATPYGYTF
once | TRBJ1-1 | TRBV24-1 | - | TGTGCCACCTCAATAGGGAACACTGAAGCTTTCTTT | CATSIGNTEAFF
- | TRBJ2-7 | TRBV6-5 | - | TGTGCCAGCAGATCAGACAGTTACGAGCAGTACTTC | CASRSDSYEQYF
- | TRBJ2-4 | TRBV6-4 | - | TGTGCCATAAAGCAAGGGTTGATAAACATTCAGTACTTC | CAIKQGLINIQYF
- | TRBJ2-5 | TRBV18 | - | TGTGCCAGCTCACCACCAGGGGGGGCCAGCCGGGAGACCCAGTACTTC | CASSPPGGASRETQYF
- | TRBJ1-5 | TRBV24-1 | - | TGTGCCACCGCGGCGGCTTGGGATAGGGCCCAGCATTTT | CATAAAWDRAQHF
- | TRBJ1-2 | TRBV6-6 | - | TGTGCCAGCAGGGGGGGATACTACACCTTC | CASRGGYYTF
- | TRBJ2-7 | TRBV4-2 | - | TGTGCCAGCAGCCCCAGTAGCTCTGCCTACGAGCAGTACTTC | CASSPSSSAYEQYF
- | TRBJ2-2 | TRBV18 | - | TGTGCCAGCTCAGAACGGGCGGAGGGCACGAACACCGGGGAGCTGTTTTTT | CASSERAEGTNTGELFF
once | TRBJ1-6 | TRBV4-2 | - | TGTGCCAGCAGCCAAGATACAGCGAGGTATTCACCCCTCCACTTT | CASSQDTARYSPLHF
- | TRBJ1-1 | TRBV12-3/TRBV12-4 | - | TGTGCCAGCAGTTTGTCCAGAAACACTGAAGCTTTCTTT | CASSLSRNTEAFF
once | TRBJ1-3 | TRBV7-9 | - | TGTGCCAGCAGCTTAGAGGAACCCAGAAACACCATATATTTT | CASSLEEPRNTIYF
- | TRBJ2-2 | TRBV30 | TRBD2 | TGTGCCTGGAGTGTAGTGGAGGCAGGTCGGGGGGCCGGGGAGCTGTTTTTT | CAWSVVEAGRGAGELFF
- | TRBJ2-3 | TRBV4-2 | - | TGTGCCAGCAGCCAAGATGTTGGGAGGGGGACAGATACGCAGTATTTT | CASSQDVGRGTDTQYF
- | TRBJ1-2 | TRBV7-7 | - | TGTGCTAGCAGCCCCACCGGACTATATGGCTACACCTTC | CASSPTGLYGYTF
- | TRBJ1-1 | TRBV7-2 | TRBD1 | TGTGCCAGCAGCTTAGGGGGCAGGGGGCTAGGAGGGACTGAAGCTTTCTTT | CASSLGGRGLGGTEAFF
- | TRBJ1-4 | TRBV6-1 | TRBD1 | TGTGCCAGCAGTGGACAGGGGATGTCGGTCGGAGAAAAACTGTTTTTT | CASSGQGMSVGEKLFF
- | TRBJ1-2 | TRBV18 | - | TGTGCCAGCTCACGAGATGGGGGATATGGCTACACCTTC | CASSRDGGYGYTF
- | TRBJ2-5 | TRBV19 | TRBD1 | TGTGCCAGTAGTATGGGGGGACAGGCGGTCCAAGAGACCCAGTACTTC | CASSMGGQAVQETQYF
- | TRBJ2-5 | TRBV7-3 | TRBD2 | TGTGCCAGCAGCTTAGGCGGGGGGGCCAGGGAGACCCAGTACTTC | CASSLGGGARETQYF
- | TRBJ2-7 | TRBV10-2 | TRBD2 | TGCGCCAGCATGACTAGCCGGGCAGAGACGAGCTCCTACGAGCAGTACTTC | CASMTSRAETSSYEQYF
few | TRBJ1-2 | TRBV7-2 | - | TGTGCCAGCAGGCGGGCCGCTCACTATGGCTACACCTTC | CASRRAAHYGYTF